This entry features one T cell receptor beta chain sequence. Its cognate antigen has yet to be identified. Relative to the germline gene, one junction end is altered; a read error may explain this. This entry comes from a study of blood T cell repertoires in COVID-19 (dated by TCRdb to about 2020). Notes on the research overall: The collaborator samples originated in the United States, Italy and Spain and spanned the acute and convalescent phases of COVID-19. The sample metadata nearly always contained a de-identified subject ID, COVID-19 status, age in years and sex. The samples were drawn from two sources: the first 160 participants of the ongoing ImmuneRACE study, and 1,000 to 1,500 subjects contributed by 6 global collaborators. The material from the prospective study consisted of cDNA or gDNA derived from T cells, B-cell-depleted T cells, or PBMCs. The repertoires were released in a freely available public database meant as a resource for research on the immune response to SARS-CoV-2. Where HLA class I and class II types were available, the types were taken from metadata supplied by the sample provider, not from assay-based typing. The dataset comprised deeply sampled blood TCRbeta repertoires from subjects exposed to, actively infected with, or recovered from COVID-19. The research as a whole found: Clinical and demographic metadata were provided uncurated, with the amount varying by source and participant.

The germline V gene gives CDR1 as MNHEY and CDR2 as SVGAGI. There are 16 amino acids in the CDR3, from cysteine to phenylalanine inclusive. Only CDR3 DNA remains: 48 bases, in frame from the first base. The collaborating institutions used their own protocols to collect whole blood in K2EDTA tubes. For TCRbeta analysis, collaborators shipped samples in one of three forms: frozen whole blood, isolated PBMCs, or DNA extracted from either of those sample types. The immunoSEQ Assay, a bias-controlled multiplex PCR, was used to amplify TCRbeta CDR3 regions from genomic DNA. The original pipeline was this. Within the assay, amplification of reference gene primers was used to estimate how many nucleated cells each sample contained. To quantify the absolute abundance of each unique TCRbeta CDR3 rearrangement, sequence reads were collapsed and filtered. Productive Simpson clonality was computed per sample as the square root of Simpson's diversity index over productive rearrangements. TCRdb stores this immuneACCESS table with in-frame sequences only. Part of the clones is absent; in the studies checked, under half of the shortfall reflects unresolved V genes, and no reason is known for the rest. That table gives V, J and clone size, and the DNA gave D and trimming. The sample table lists tens of thousands of clones, around 80% of them with a count of one. 10% to 15% of the sample is in the top ten clones.

Sequences were obtained from peripheral blood. The rearranged chain carries TRBV6-5 and TRBJ1-6; the D gene is perhaps TRBD1, on 5 matching bases. This receptor was obtained from an elderly man with acute or convalescent COVID-19. Read as DNA, the sequence is TGTGCCAGCAGTTCCCTCCGGTGGGGGAGGAATTCACCCTTCCACTTT. This codes for CASSSLRWGRNSPFHF.